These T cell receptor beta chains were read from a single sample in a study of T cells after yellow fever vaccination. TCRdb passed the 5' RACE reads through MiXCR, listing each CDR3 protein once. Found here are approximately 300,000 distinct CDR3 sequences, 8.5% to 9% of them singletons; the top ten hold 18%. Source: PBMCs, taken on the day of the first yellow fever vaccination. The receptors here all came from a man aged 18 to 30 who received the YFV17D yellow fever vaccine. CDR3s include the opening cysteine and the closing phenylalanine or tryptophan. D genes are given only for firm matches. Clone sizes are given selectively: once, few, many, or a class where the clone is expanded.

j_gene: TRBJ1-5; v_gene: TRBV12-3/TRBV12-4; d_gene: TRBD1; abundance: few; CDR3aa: CASRGDSSNQPQHF; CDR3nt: TGTGCCAGCAGGGGGGACAGTAGCAATCAGCCCCAGCATTTT
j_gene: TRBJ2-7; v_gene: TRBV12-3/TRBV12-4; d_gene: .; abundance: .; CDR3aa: CASSLYMGSEQYF; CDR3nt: TGTGCCAGCAGTTTATATATGGGGAGCGAGCAGTACTTC
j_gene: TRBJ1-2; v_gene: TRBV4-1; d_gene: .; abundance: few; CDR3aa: CASSLRSRTAYGYTF; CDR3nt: TGCGCCAGCAGCCTTCGATCAAGAACAGCCTATGGCTACACCTTC
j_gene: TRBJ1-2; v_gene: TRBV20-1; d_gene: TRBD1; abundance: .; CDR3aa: CSAGTGINYGYTF; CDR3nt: TGCAGTGCTGGGACAGGGATTAACTATGGCTACACCTTC
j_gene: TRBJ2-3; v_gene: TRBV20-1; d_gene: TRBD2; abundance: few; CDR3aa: CSALGLAGHTDTQYF; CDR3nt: TGCAGTGCCCTAGGACTAGCGGGGCACACAGATACGCAGTATTTT
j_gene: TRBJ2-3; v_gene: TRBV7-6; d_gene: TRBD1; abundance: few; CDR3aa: CASSVQQGATDTQYF; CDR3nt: TGTGCCAGCAGCGTACAACAGGGGGCCACAGATACGCAGTATTTT
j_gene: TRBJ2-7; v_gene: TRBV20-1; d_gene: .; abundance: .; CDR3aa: CSAALDAYEQYF; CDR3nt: TGCAGTGCTGCCTTGGACGCCTACGAGCAGTACTTC
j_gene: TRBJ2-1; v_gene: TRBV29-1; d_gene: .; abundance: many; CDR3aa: CSVDQATDNEQFF; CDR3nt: TGCAGCGTTGATCAAGCAACGGACAATGAGCAGTTCTTC
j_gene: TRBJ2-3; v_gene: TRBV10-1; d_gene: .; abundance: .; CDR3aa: CASSEAALDRSTDTQYF; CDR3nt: TGCGCCAGCAGTGAGGCAGCCCTGGATCGTAGCACAGATACGCAGTATTTT
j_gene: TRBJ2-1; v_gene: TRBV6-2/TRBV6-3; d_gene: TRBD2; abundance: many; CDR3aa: CASSRTSGGYNEQFF; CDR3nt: TGTGCCAGCAGTAGGACTAGCGGGGGGTACAATGAGCAGTTCTTC
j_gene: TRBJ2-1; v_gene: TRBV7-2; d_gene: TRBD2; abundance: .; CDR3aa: CASSYLTGGLDEQFF; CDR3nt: TGTGCCAGCAGCTACCTAACGGGGGGGTTGGATGAGCAGTTCTTC
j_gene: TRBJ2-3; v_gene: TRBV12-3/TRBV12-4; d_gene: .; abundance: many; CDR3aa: CASRPTGADTQYF; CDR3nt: TGTGCCAGCAGACCCACTGGGGCAGATACGCAGTATTTT
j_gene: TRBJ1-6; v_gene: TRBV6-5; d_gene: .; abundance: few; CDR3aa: CASKVPGTNSPLHF; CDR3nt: TGTGCCAGCAAGGTCCCGGGGACAAATTCACCCCTCCACTTT
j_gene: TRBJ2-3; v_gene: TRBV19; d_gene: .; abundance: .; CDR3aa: CASRAESTDTQYF; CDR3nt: TGTGCCAGCAGGGCCGAGTCCACAGATACGCAGTATTTT
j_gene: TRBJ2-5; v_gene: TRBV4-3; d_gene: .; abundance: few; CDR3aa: CASSPGQGRGTQYF; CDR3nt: TGCGCCAGCAGCCCGGGCCAGGGCAGGGGGACCCAGTACTTC
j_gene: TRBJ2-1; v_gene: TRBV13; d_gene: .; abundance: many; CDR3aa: CASSLEWLGGDNEQFF; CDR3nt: TGTGCCAGCAGCTTAGAATGGTTGGGAGGAGACAATGAGCAGTTCTTC
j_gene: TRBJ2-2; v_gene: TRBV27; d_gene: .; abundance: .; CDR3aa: CASSFRPGTGELFF; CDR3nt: TGTGCCAGCAGTTTCCGCCCGGGCACCGGGGAGCTGTTTTTT
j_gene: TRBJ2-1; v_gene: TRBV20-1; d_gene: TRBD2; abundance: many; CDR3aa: CSAGTSGGAGNEQFF; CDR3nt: TGCAGTGCTGGGACTAGCGGGGGGGCCGGCAATGAGCAGTTCTTC
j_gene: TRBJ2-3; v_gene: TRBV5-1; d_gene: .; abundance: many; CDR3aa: CASSSGPTATAKQYF; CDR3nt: TGCGCCAGCAGCTCGGGTCCGACAGCAACGGCAAAGCAGTATTTT
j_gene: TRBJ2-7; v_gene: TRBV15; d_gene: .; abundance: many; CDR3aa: CATSREGRGYEQYF; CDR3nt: TGTGCCACCAGCAGGGAGGGTAGGGGGTACGAGCAGTACTTC
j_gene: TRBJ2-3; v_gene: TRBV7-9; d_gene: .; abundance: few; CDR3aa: CASSFLQGTDTQYF; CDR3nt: TGTGCCAGCAGCTTCTTACAAGGCACAGATACGCAGTATTTT
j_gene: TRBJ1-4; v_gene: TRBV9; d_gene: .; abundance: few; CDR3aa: CASSPRTGATNEKLFF; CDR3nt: TGTGCCAGCAGCCCTAGGACGGGGGCAACTAATGAAAAACTGTTTTTT
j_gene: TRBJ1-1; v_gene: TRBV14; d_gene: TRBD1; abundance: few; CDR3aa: CASSRDRHTEAFF; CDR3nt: TGTGCCAGCAGCCGGGACAGACACACTGAAGCTTTCTTT
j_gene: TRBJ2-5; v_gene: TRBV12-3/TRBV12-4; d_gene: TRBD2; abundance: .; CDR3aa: CASSPLRGAGGQETQYF; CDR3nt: TGTGCCAGCAGTCCCCTCCGGGGCGCGGGGGGGCAAGAGACCCAGTACTTC
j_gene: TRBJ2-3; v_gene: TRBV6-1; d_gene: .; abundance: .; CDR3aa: CASSGPPSPLTSSTDTQYF; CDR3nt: TGTGCCAGCAGTGGTCCCCCTAGCCCTTTGACCTCTAGCACAGATACGCAGTATTTT
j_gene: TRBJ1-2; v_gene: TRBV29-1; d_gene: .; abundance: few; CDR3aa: CSVEVAGTTNYGYTF; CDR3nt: TGCAGCGTTGAAGTGGCCGGGACTACTAACTATGGCTACACCTTC
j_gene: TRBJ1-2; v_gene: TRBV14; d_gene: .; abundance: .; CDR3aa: CASSYSRNTVYGYTF; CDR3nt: TGTGCCAGCAGTTACTCCCGGAACACGGTCTATGGCTACACCTTC
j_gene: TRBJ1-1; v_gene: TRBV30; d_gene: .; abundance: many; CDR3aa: CAIQTGRAFF; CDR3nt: TGTGCCATACAGACAGGAAGAGCTTTCTTT
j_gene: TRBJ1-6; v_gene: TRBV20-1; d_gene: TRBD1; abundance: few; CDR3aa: CSARQGARENSPLHF; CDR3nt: TGCAGTGCTAGACAGGGGGCACGCGAAAATTCACCCCTCCACTTT
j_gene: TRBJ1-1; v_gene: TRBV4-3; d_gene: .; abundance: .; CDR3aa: CASSQQTEVRSEAFF; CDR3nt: TGCGCCAGCAGCCAGCAGACAGAAGTACGTTCTGAAGCTTTCTTT